The text below deals with one T cell receptor (beta chain). The target antigen is unknown. At one end the junction does not follow the germline gene, possibly because of a read error. RNA transcripts provided the source from which TCR beta CDR3 regions were amplified. HTBI primers drove first-round RT-PCR of the TCR CDR3. TCRdb passed the multiplex PCR reads through MiXCR, listing each CDR3 protein once. The sample has around 420,000 distinct CDR3 sequences; 15% to 19% are singletons. Germline-derived CDR1 and CDR2 are MNHEY and SVGAGI. The CDR3 covers 15 residues. These data originate in a study of T cells in Graves' hyperthyroidism and ophthalmopathy. Cells are PBMCs isolated from roughly 10 ml of fresh blood. Whole-study findings and limits: Ophthalmopathy could be told apart from stable hyperthyroidism with a 13 V-J model. Researchers found most expanded thyroid clonotypes above 0.001 in blood as well.

V usage is TRBV6-5 and J usage is TRBJ2-3; 13 positions match TRBD2. The clonotype was recovered from a woman under 30 with Graves' hyperthyroidism. The sequenced material came from blood. Here the CDR3 reads CASSWTSGSPDMQYF. In DNA form, the CDR3 reads TGTGCCAGCAGTTGGACTAGCGGGAGCCCAGATATGCAGTATTTT.